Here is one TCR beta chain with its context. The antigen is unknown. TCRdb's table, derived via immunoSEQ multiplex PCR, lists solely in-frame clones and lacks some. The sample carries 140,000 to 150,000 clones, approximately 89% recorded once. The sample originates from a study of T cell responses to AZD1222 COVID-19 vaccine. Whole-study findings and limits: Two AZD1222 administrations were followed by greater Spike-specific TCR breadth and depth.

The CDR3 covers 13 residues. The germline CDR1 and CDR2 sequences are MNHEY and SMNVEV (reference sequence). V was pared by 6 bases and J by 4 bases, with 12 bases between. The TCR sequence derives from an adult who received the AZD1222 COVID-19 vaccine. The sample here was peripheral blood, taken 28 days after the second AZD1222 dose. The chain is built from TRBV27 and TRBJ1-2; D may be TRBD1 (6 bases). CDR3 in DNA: TGTGCCAGCAGCTCGGGACACCTCTATGGCTACACCTTC. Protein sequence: CASSSGHLYGYTF.